The 32 T cell receptor beta chains listed next were all sequenced from one sample in a study of cytomegalovirus exposure and HLA in healthy donors. PCR primers comprised 60 Vbeta and 13 Jbeta primers. This table comes from immunoSEQ multiplex PCR, and its TCRdb copy is limited to in-frame clones, with some not included. The repertoire holds 250,000 to 300,000 clones, with 84% as singletons. Source material: PBMCs. All receptors derive from a woman aged 35 to 49 in good health and CMV-seropositive.

This chain uses TRBV7-9 with TRBJ2-7, with D possibly TRBD2 on 6 matching bases. Germline CDR1 reads SEHNR; CDR2 reads FQNEAQ (reference sequence). V lost 3 bases and J lost 3, with 12 bases in between. The CDR3 has 14 residues. The CDR3 loop is CASSLSASVYEQYF. The CDR3, as DNA: TGTGCCAGCAGCTTGTCGGCTAGCGTCTACGAGCAGTACTTC.

The chain uses TRBV30 and TRBJ2-7; 7 bases agree with TRBD1. V lost 3 bases, J lost 6 bases, and 5 bases stayed unmatched. CDR3 size: 12 residues. Germline V gives CDR1 GTSNPN, CDR2 SVGIG (reference sequence). The CDR3 coding sequence is TGTGCCTGGAGGGGGACAGCTCCCGAGCAGTACTTC. Protein sequence: CAWRGTAPEQYF.

The rearrangement uses TRBV6-5 and TRBJ2-1; D might be TRBD2 (6 bases). Trimming shortened V by 8 bases and J by 8 bases, and 19 bases separated the two germline ends. The CDR3 is 14 residues long. CDR1 is MNHEY and CDR2 is SVGAGI in the germline V gene. This chain's CDR3 is CASWGLPYPDEQFF. The CDR3 region has the DNA TGTGCCAGCTGGGGACTCCCTTACCCCGATGAGCAGTTCTTC.

This rearrangement joins TRBV11-3 to TRBJ1-6, with 7 bases matching TRBD1. Germline V CDR1 and CDR2: SGHNT, YENEEA. The CDR3 runs to 14 residues. V lost 5 bases and J lost 9; bases outside the gene matches: 7. The CDR3 sequence is CASSETGIGSPLHF. Here the CDR3 DNA reads TGTGCCAGCAGCGAGACAGGGATTGGTTCACCCCTCCACTTT.

The chain recombines TRBV7-8 with TRBJ2-1; 9 nucleotides align to TRBD2. The J segment lost 15 bases and the V segment lost 5 bases, leaving 17 bases of the junction unmatched. Germline loops: CDR1 SGHVS, CDR2 FQNEAQ. CDR3 length: 15 residues. This CDR3 is CASSTRLADPMGTFF. CDR3 in DNA: TGTGCCAGCAGCACCCGACTAGCGGACCCAATGGGGACGTTCTTC.

CDR3 coding DNA: TGTGCCAGCAGTTTAGGGGGAAGGGAGCCCCAGCATTTT. This encodes CASSLGGREPQHF. The genes are TRBV6-5 and TRBJ1-5, with D maybe TRBD1 (6 bases). The CDR3 totals 13 residues. Germline lookup yields CDR1 MNHEY and CDR2 SVGAGI. With 4 bases removed from V and 8 bases from J, the gap between germline ends came to 12 bases.

The genes are TRBV11-2 and TRBJ2-7; D is possibly TRBD1 (5 bases). CDR1 is SGHAT and CDR2 is FQNNGV in the germline V gene. CDR3 size: 13 residues. The V end lost 5 bases, the J end lost 2 bases, and 10 bases lay between the germline ends. The CDR3 region is CASSVRVAYEQYF. In nucleotides, the CDR3 is TGTGCCAGCAGCGTCAGGGTGGCCTACGAGCAGTACTTC.

This clone was seen a single time. This sequence joins TRBV19 and TRBJ2-1; no firm D call. Per germline, CDR1 LNHDA and CDR2 SQIVND (reference sequence). This CDR3 contains 11 residues. The germline V and J ends were trimmed by 4 bases and 7 bases, with 5 bases remaining between them. CDR3 residues: CASSRANEQFF. Here the CDR3 DNA reads TGTGCCAGTAGTAGGGCAAATGAGCAGTTCTTC. The variable domain in full, completed from reference TRBV19 and TRBJ2-1, reads DGGITQSPKYLFRKEGQNVTLSCEQNLNHDAMYWYRQDPGQGLRLIYYSQIVNDFQKGDIAEGYSVSREKKESFPLTVTSAQKNPTAFYLCASSRANEQFFGPGTRLTVL.

V usage is TRBV7-9 and J usage is TRBJ2-7; a possible D gene is TRBD2 (6 bases). The CDR3 is made up of 16 amino acids. The germline V and J ends were trimmed by 7 bases and 7 bases, with 26 bases remaining between them. Germline V gene lookup returns CDR1 SEHNR and CDR2 FQNEAQ (reference sequence). CDR3 sequence (DNA): TGTGCCAGCACCTTCCACAATTTGGCAGGGCGGGGAGAGCAGTACTTC. This translates into CASTFHNLAGRGEQYF.

This clone was observed a single time. The chain joins TRBV27 to TRBJ2-7; 10 bases fit TRBD1. J lost 2 bases, V lost 6 bases, and 10 bases had no gene match. The CDR3 is 16 residues long. CDR1 is MNHEY, CDR2 SMNVEV, per germline (reference sequence). CDR3 sequence: CASRSEMGQGPYEQYF. In DNA, the CDR3 is TGTGCCAGCAGATCGGAAATGGGACAGGGGCCCTACGAGCAGTACTTC.

The chain couples TRBV30 to TRBJ1-2, with D possibly being TRBD1 (6 bases). Trimming removed 4 bases at V and 3 bases at J, with 12 bases between. Germline lookup yields CDR1 GTSNPN and CDR2 SVGIG (reference sequence). The CDR3 consists of 13 residues. CDR3 DNA: TGTGCCTGGACCCTGACAGGTGACTATGGCTACACCTTC. Encoded protein: CAWTLTGDYGYTF.

This clone was picked up a small number of times. V and J are TRBV5-6 and TRBJ1-2, with D possibly matching TRBD1 (6 bases). V lost 0 bases, J lost 2 bases, and 11 bases lay in between. CDR3 length equals 15 residues. CDR1 is SGHDT, CDR2 YYEEEE, per germline. The DNA for the CDR3 is TGTGCCAGCAGCTTGGCAGGGGCAGGAAACTATGGCTACACCTTC. Translated: CASSLAGAGNYGYTF.

The chain couples TRBV7-2 to TRBJ2-1, with 8 bases that match TRBD2. V dropped 8 bases and J dropped 7; count of bases not matched to a gene: 10. CDR3 length: 14 amino acids. Germline-derived CDR1 and CDR2 are SGHTA and FQGNSA. CDR3 loop: CASVREAGDNEQFF. The CDR3 DNA follows: TGTGCCAGCGTACGGGAAGCGGGAGATAATGAGCAGTTCTTC.

This clone occurred a few times. This chain links TRBV19 with TRBJ2-7, with 7 bases that match TRBD1. Trimming at V came to 3 bases and at J to 4 bases, leaving 9 bases not matched to a gene. The CDR3 consists of 15 residues. Germline V gene sequence: CDR1 LNHDA, CDR2 SQIVND (reference sequence). The CDR3 reads CASSISWQGVYEQYF. In DNA, the CDR3 is TGTGCCAGTAGTATTTCATGGCAGGGGGTTTACGAGCAGTACTTC.

This sequence joins TRBV5-4 and TRBJ2-2, with D tentatively TRBD2 (6 bases). V lost 4 bases and J 0 bases, leaving 13 bases between the germline ends. Looked up from germline, CDR1 is SGHNT and CDR2 is YYREEE (reference sequence). The CDR3 runs 16 residues. The chain's CDR3 is CASSRDWGANTGELFF. For the CDR3, the DNA is TGTGCCAGCAGCCGGGATTGGGGGGCGAACACCGGGGAGCTGTTTTTT.

This chain joins TRBV29-1 and TRBJ2-7; TRBD1 is a possible D gene (6 bases). Germline CDR1 reads SQVTM; CDR2 reads ANQGSEA. Trimming took 6 bases from V and 0 from J, leaving 15 bases between them. The CDR3 is 14 residues long. CDR3 region: CSVKTQGTSYEQYF. DNA for the CDR3: TGCAGCGTGAAAACCCAGGGGACCTCCTACGAGCAGTACTTC.

The rearrangement joins TRBV4-1 to TRBJ1-3; D ambiguous. Germline loops: CDR1 MGHRA, CDR2 YSYEKL. The V and J ends lost 0 bases and 2 bases respectively, with 11 bases between them. The CDR3 has 16 amino acids. CDR3 nucleotides: TGCGCCAGCAGCCAAGATTGGGGAGGAGCTGGAAACACCATATATTTT. The encoded protein is CASSQDWGGAGNTIYF.

This clone was found a few times. The CDR3 protein is CASSPGLAGGPVNIQYF. In DNA, the CDR3 is TGCGCCAGCAGCCCAGGACTAGCGGGAGGGCCTGTAAACATTCAGTACTTC. This chain links TRBV4-3 with TRBJ2-4; 15 bases agree with TRBD2. The CDR3 totals 17 residues. Germline CDR1 LGHNA, CDR2 YSLEER. V trimming: 4 bases; J trimming: 6 bases; junction bases outside the gene matches: 7.

V is TRBV18 and J is TRBJ1-3; a weak D match, TRBD1 (6 bases). The CDR3 sequence is 16 residues long. Germline V gives CDR1 KGHSH, CDR2 LQKENI. The V end lost 1 base, the J end lost 0 bases, and 10 bases lay between the germline ends. CDR3 amino acids: CASSPQDSSSGNTIYF. The CDR3 nucleotides are TGTGCCAGCTCACCACAGGACAGTAGCTCTGGAAACACCATATATTTT.

The V and J genes are TRBV19 and TRBJ1-4; D unclear. Germline values: CDR1 LNHDA, CDR2 SQIVND (reference sequence). V dropped 7 bases and J dropped 0 bases, with 12 bases sitting between them. The CDR3 is 15 residues long. CDR3 bases: TGTGCCAGTACCATCGATACAGCAACTAATGAAAAACTGTTTTTT. Protein product: CASTIDTATNEKLFF.

The chain employs TRBV7-9 and TRBJ2-7; 9 bases map to TRBD1. This CDR3 has 19 amino acids. The V gene's germline CDR1 is SEHNR and CDR2 FQNEAQ (reference sequence). The junction had 18 bases not matched to a gene; V was cut back by 4 bases and J by 2 bases. The CDR3 here is CASSSSWVATGTGTYEQYF. The CDR3 coding sequence is TGTGCCAGCAGCTCCAGCTGGGTTGCGACCGGGACAGGGACCTACGAGCAGTACTTC. The entire variable domain, with the rest obtained from reference TRBV7-9 and TRBJ2-7, is as follows: DTGVSQNPRHKITKRGQNVTFRCDPISEHNRLYWYRQTLGQGPEFLTYFQNEAQLEKSRLLSDRFSAERPKGSFSTLEIQRTEQGDSAMYLCASSSSWVATGTGTYEQYFGPGTRLTVT.

The genes are TRBV6-1 and TRBJ1-3, with 7 bases identical to TRBD1. After removal of 2 bases from V and 0 bases from J, the junction contained 4 bases not matched to a gene. This CDR3 comprises 16 residues. CDR1 and CDR2 from the germline V gene are MNHNS and SASEGT. The CDR3, as DNA: TGTGCCAGCAGTGAAACGACAGGGATCTCTGGAAACACCATATATTTT. Protein: CASSETTGISGNTIYF.

V is TRBV11-2 and J is TRBJ1-6; TRBD1 agrees at 8 bases. The CDR3 length is 15 residues. The germline V gene has CDR1 SGHAT and CDR2 FQNNGV. The junction had 6 bases not matched to a gene; V was cut back by 5 bases and J by 6 bases. As DNA, the CDR3 is TGTGCCAGCAGCCAAGGGACAGGAGGTAATTCACCCCTCCACTTT. Protein sequence: CASSQGTGGNSPLHF.

The J gene is TRBJ1-2, the V gene TRBV30; the D gene is possibly TRBD1 (6 bases). V lost 2 bases and J lost 4, with 8 bases in between. Germline assignment: CDR1 GTSNPN and CDR2 SVGIG (reference sequence). This CDR3 has 12 amino acids. The CDR3 sequence is CAWSSQGYGYTF. CDR3 DNA: TGTGCCTGGAGTTCACAGGGCTATGGCTACACCTTC.

The chain carries TRBV7-2 and TRBJ1-4; no definite D call. CDR1 is SGHTA and CDR2 is FQGNSA in the germline V gene. The V end lost 0 bases, the J end lost 8 bases, and 10 bases lay between the germline ends. The CDR3 is 14 residues long. This CDR3 reads CASSLAGAGEKLFF. CDR3 coding DNA: TGTGCCAGCAGCTTAGCGGGAGCTGGAGAAAAACTGTTTTTT.

The rearrangement links TRBV30 to TRBJ2-3; 8 nucleotides match TRBD1. Germline-derived CDR1 and CDR2 are GTSNPN and SVGIG (reference sequence). The CDR3 spans 15 residues. V shed 1 base and J 0 bases; nucleotides not matched to a gene: 3. CDR3 loop: CAWSGTGTSTDTQYF. DNA for the CDR3: TGTGCCTGGAGTGGGACAGGGACAAGCACAGATACGCAGTATTTT.

The chain has TRBV28 and TRBJ1-5; D gene uncertain. CDR1 MDHEN and CDR2 SYDVKM come from the germline V gene. There are 14 residues in the CDR3. Trimming left V 10 bases short and J 0 bases short, with 13 bases between. The CDR3 sequence: CATRSSYSNQPQHF. The CDR3 DNA reads TGTGCCACTCGGAGTTCTTATAGCAATCAGCCCCAGCATTTT.

This clone was seen a handful of times. This chain joins TRBV7-2 and TRBJ2-1; TRBD1 is a possible D gene (6 bases). Germline V lookup: CDR1 SGHTA, CDR2 FQGNSA. The CDR3 is 16 amino acids. V shed 5 bases and J shed 0 bases, with 14 bases lying between them. CDR3 coding DNA: TGTGCCAGCAGCGTACAGGGCGTCCCCTCCTACAATGAGCAGTTCTTC. Translation: CASSVQGVPSYNEQFF. Variable domain in full (rest from reference TRBV7-2 and TRBJ2-1): GAGVSQSPSNKVTEKGKDVELRCDPISGHTALYWYRQSLGQGLEFLIYFQGNSAPDKSGLPSDRFSAERTGGSVSTLTIQRTQQEDSAVYLCASSVQGVPSYNEQFFGPGTRLTVL.

The rearrangement links TRBV29-1 to TRBJ2-3; D is ambiguous. CDR1 and CDR2 from the germline V gene are SQVTM and ANQGSEA. Trimming took off 7 bases at V and 0 bases at J, with 8 bases between the two ends. The CDR3 length is 12 residues. The CDR3 DNA reads as TGCAGCGCCCGAGGAAGCACAGATACGCAGTATTTT. Translating gives CSARGSTDTQYF.

The sample holds one count of this clone. CDR3 sequence (DNA): TGTGCCAGCGTACCCGGCGGAGGGGCGAGCAGAAACCCATACAATGAGCAGTTCTTC. Translated, it gives CASVPGGGASRNPYNEQFF. V and J are TRBV27 and TRBJ2-1, with D maybe TRBD2 (6 bases). V lost 8 bases to trimming and J lost 4 bases, with 30 bases between them. This CDR3 region has 19 residues. CDR1 and CDR2 (germline): MNHEY, SMNVEV (reference sequence).

The rearrangement joins TRBV7-8 to TRBJ1-3, with D uncertain. Germline CDR1 reads SGHVS; CDR2 reads FQNEAQ. V lost 1 base and J 0 bases, leaving 10 bases between the germline ends. CDR3 length: 16 residues. The CDR3: CASSLGPWSSGNTIYF. In nucleotides, the CDR3 is TGTGCCAGCAGCTTAGGCCCCTGGAGCTCTGGAAACACCATATATTTT.

The chain uses TRBV5-6 and TRBJ2-5; the match to TRBD1 covers 7 bases. The CDR3 is 17 residues long. CDR1 and CDR2 from the germline V gene are SGHDT and YYEEEE. The V segment lost 3 bases and the J segment 1 base; nucleotides outside the gene matches: 12. The CDR3 region is CASSSLGGLPPQETQYF. The CDR3 DNA follows: TGTGCCAGCAGCTCGCTAGGGGGCCTTCCCCCCCAAGAGACCCAGTACTTC.